The source of this T cell receptor beta chain is a study of blood T cells in healthy people across ages. Overall study findings and caveats: It was held that the diversity estimates obtained from one million T cells were underestimates.

A J-beta primer mix and a sample-barcoded 5' primer were used in a second PCR of roughly 6 to 11 cycles. Each cDNA molecule was tagged by a template-switch adaptor that had 12 random nucleotides. MiXCR was run by TCRdb on the 5' RACE reads, yielding one entry per CDR3 protein. The sample holds about 1.6 million distinct CDR3 sequences, 34% seen once. CDR3 length: 14 residues. V was pared by 3 bases and J by 4 bases, with 7 bases of the junction left unmatched. In germline, CDR1 is GTSNPN, CDR2 SVGIG (reference sequence). This clonotype was observed a few times. Its antigen is still unknown. J is TRBJ1-1 and V is TRBV30, with 8 nucleotides matching TRBD1. The sequence derives from a woman aged 30 to 39 in good health. Sequenced sample: blood. The CDR3 region is CAWRGQGLRTEAFF. The CDR3, as DNA: TGTGCCTGGAGAGGACAGGGATTGCGCACTGAAGCTTTCTTT.